A single T cell receptor (beta chain) is shown here with its context. There is no known antigen for this receptor. No base qualities exist here, and no much larger clone lies one base off it. Genomic DNA served as template for TCR beta VDJ combination and CDR3 sequence profiling. An Illumina HiSeq 2000 was the platform used for TCR repertoire sequencing. As for the authors' bioinformatics: TRBV/TRBJ rearrangement plots, CDR3 size and DJ length profiles, and Simpson's diversity index were used to assess repertoires. Whichever DNA sequence was most abundant in the deep sequencing data was defined as the immunodominant clone. CDR3 amino acid sequences were checked for sharing across subjects and were also compared against the VDJdb database and published repertoires. TCRdb trimmed the raw reads at Q25, called clones with MiXCR and kept productive beta chains. Duplicate CDR3 protein sequences are folded into a single record with the most common DNA and genes. TCRdb assigned the V and J calls; the authors' analysis was not used. This sample is represented by around 430,000 distinct CDR3 sequences; roughly 34% of them were singletons. The ten largest clonotypes hold less than 0.85% of the sample.

The sample comes from a study of CD8+CD57+ T cells in acquired aplastic anemia (dated by TCRdb to 2017 to 2018). Regarding the research as a whole: On average, sorted CD4+ and CD8+ cells yielded about 3 ug of extracted DNA, with a range of about 0.17 to 27.4 ug. A CD8+CD57+ expansion meant a frequency higher than the mean frequency seen in healthy subjects. Broader findings and caveats from the paper: Although roughly 29 CD8+ CDR3 sequences were shared by patients and controls, these sequences appeared highly expressed in patients and within the immunodominant clones of patients. No significant difference in CD8+ Simpson's diversity was found between patients and healthy controls (P=0.060).

CDR3 length: 11 amino acids, cysteine to phenylalanine. Solely the CDR3 DNA is kept, with 33 bases framed from the first base. As encoded in the germline V gene, CDR1 is SQVTM while CDR2 is ANQGSEA. The patients picked for sequencing were ones in whom flow cytometry had shown an expansion of CD8+CD57+ cells. All patients had severe acquired aplastic anemia diagnosed by International Study of Aplastic Anemia and Agranulocytosis and Camitta criteria. No patient had received any therapy when blood was sampled. TCR repertoires of sorted CD4+ and CD8+ blood T cells from severe aplastic anemia patients and healthy subjects were deep-sequenced in the study. In the USA, patient enrollment took place under clinicaltrials.gov protocols 00001620, 01623167, 00001397, 00071045, 00081523 and 00961064. Ficoll-Paque density gradient centrifugation was used to isolate peripheral blood mononuclear cells. Before DNA extraction, CD4+ and CD8+ T cells were sorted with FACS or magnetic beads.

This clonotype was sampled from a human donor with aplastic anemia. The sequenced sample was sorted CD4+, CD8+, or CD8+CD57+ T cells (not recorded which) from PBMCs. The chain links TRBV29-1 with TRBJ1-6, with the D gene not confidently named. CDR3 protein: CRVEAFSPLHF. The DNA reads as follows: TGCAGAGTAGAAGCTTTTTCACCCCTCCACTTT.